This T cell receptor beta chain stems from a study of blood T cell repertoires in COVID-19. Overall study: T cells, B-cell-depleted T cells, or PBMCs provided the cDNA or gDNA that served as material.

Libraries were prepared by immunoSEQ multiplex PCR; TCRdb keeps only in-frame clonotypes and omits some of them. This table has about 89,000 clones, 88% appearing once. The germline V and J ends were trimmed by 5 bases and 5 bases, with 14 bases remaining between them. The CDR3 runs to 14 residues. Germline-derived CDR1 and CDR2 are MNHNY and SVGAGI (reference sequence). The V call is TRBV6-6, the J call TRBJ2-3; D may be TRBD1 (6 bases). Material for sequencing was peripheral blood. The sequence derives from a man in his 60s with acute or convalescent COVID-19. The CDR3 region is CASSEGELKDTQYF. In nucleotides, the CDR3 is TGTGCCAGCAGTGAGGGGGAGCTCAAAGATACGCAGTATTTT.